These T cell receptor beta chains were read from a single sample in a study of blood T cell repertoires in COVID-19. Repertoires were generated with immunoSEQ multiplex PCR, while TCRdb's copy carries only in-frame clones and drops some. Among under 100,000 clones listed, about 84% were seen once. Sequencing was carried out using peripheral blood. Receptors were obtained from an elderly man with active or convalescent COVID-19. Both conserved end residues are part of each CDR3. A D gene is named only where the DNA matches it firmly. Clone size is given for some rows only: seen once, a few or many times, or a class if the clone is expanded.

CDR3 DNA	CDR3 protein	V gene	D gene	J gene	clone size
TGTGCCAGCAGCTTAGGAAAGACAGGGGGGACGAATAGCAATCAGCCCCAGCATTTT	CASSLGKTGGTNSNQPQHF	TRBV11-2	TRBD1	TRBJ1-5	many
TGTGCCAGTAGGTTCAACAGGGACACTGAAGCTTTCTTT	CASRFNRDTEAFF	TRBV19	-	TRBJ1-1	-
TGTGCCAGCAGCACAGGGATGAGGGGCTACACCTTC	CASSTGMRGYTF	TRBV12-3/TRBV12-4	-	TRBJ1-2	-
TGTGCCAGCTCACTACGACAGGCAACTAATGAAAAACTGTTTTTT	CASSLRQATNEKLFF	TRBV18	-	TRBJ1-4	-
TGCGCCAGCAGCTTGAGACAGGGGGCCGGAGCTTTCTTT	CASSLRQGAGAFF	TRBV5-1	TRBD1	TRBJ1-1	-
TGCGCCAGCAGCCACACCGGGACAGGTTTGGGGAGCACAGATACGCAGTATTTT	CASSHTGTGLGSTDTQYF	TRBV5-1	TRBD1	TRBJ2-3	-
TGTGCCAGCAGTTCGATAGCGGGGGTGAACACCGGGGAGCTGTTTTTT	CASSSIAGVNTGELFF	TRBV27	TRBD2	TRBJ2-2	-
TGTGCCACCAGCAGAGATCCCCATGCGGGGAATTCACCCCTCCACTTT	CATSRDPHAGNSPLHF	TRBV15	-	TRBJ1-6	-
TGTGCCAGCAGTCCCCCCGACAGCCTGGGGGGCTACACCTTC	CASSPPDSLGGYTF	TRBV6-5	-	TRBJ1-2	-
TGTGCCAGCAGCTTGCAAAGGAGGAACACTGAAGCTTTCTTT	CASSLQRRNTEAFF	TRBV5-6	-	TRBJ1-1	-
TGTGCTAGTGGTTTGCCCCGGGGGTATGGCTACACCTTC	CASGLPRGYGYTF	TRBV12-5	-	TRBJ1-2	-
TGTGCCAGCAGTTTCCGGCCGTCGGGAAATCAGCCCCAGCATTTT	CASSFRPSGNQPQHF	TRBV27	-	TRBJ1-5	-
TGCGCCAGCAGCTTGGATCCGGGGTCTTACGAAGCTTTCTTT	CASSLDPGSYEAFF	TRBV5-1	-	TRBJ1-1	-
TGTGCCAGCATGCAGGGGCCGAACACTGAAGCTTTCTTT	CASMQGPNTEAFF	TRBV6-5	-	TRBJ1-1	-
TGTGCCAGCAGCTACGGGACAGGGCGCCTCGAGCAGTACTTC	CASSYGTGRLEQYF	TRBV7-2	TRBD1	TRBJ2-7	-
TGTGCCAGCAGTGAGGACAGGGACACTGAAGCTTTCTTT	CASSEDRDTEAFF	TRBV2	TRBD1	TRBJ1-1	-
TGTGCCAGCAGCGAGACGGGACAGGTGATGCACACCTTC	CASSETGQVMHTF	TRBV12-3/TRBV12-4	TRBD1	TRBJ1-2	-
TGTGCCAGCTCACCCTCCTGGACAGGGGCAGATACGCAGTATTTT	CASSPSWTGADTQYF	TRBV18	TRBD1	TRBJ2-3	-
TGTGCCAGCAAGACCGGGACAGGGGGCGAGACCCAGTACTTC	CASKTGTGGETQYF	TRBV5-5	TRBD1	TRBJ2-5	-
TGTGCCAGCAGTGAAGCGTTGGGGCAGGGTGGCTCTGGGGCCAACGTCCTGACTTTC	CASSEALGQGGSGANVLTF	TRBV6-1	-	TRBJ2-6	once
TGTGCCAGCAGCTTAGGGGCGCTAAACGGTGGAGAGACCCAGTACTTC	CASSLGALNGGETQYF	TRBV7-8	-	TRBJ2-5	-
TGCGCCAGCAGCTTGGCCGGTCAGGCGGGAGTTGAGCAGTTCTTC	CASSLAGQAGVEQFF	TRBV5-1	TRBD2	TRBJ2-1	-
TGTGCCAGCATCCTGGAGGGACAGACATCACCCCTCCACTTT	CASILEGQTSPLHF	TRBV6-6	TRBD1	TRBJ1-6	-
TGTGCCAGTAGTATTCCTTCAGGGCAGAAGGAGGGCTACACCTTC	CASSIPSGQKEGYTF	TRBV19	-	TRBJ1-2	-
TGTGCCAGCAGCGCAGGGACAGGGTGGTACGAGCAGTACTTC	CASSAGTGWYEQYF	TRBV9	TRBD1	TRBJ2-7	-